This TCR beta chain stems from a study of response to subunit inactivated influenza vaccine. This clonotype was counted only a few times. One entry per CDR3 protein results from TCRdb running MiXCR on the RT-PCR reads. The table records about 500,000 distinct CDR3 sequences, more than 15% of them present only once. V dropped 1 base and J dropped 4 bases, with 20 bases sitting between them. The CDR3 is 17 amino acids. Germline assignment: CDR1 LGHNA and CDR2 YSLEER. This TCR was recovered from a man aged 45 to 75 who received an inactivated influenza vaccine. V and J are TRBV4-3 and TRBJ2-7; D tentatively reads TRBD1 or TRBD2 (5 bases each). The material was CD4+ T cells sorted from PBMCs, obtained 23 to 25 months after vaccination. This CDR3 reads CASSQAFRTGTPYEQYF. The CDR3 DNA reads as TGCGCCAGCAGCCAAGCCTTCAGAACCGGGACCCCGTACGAGCAGTACTTC.